The 3 T cell receptor beta chains presented below share a single source sample, sequenced in a study of cytotoxic CD8 clonotypes in ibrutinib-treated CLL. Sequenced by immunoSEQ multiplex PCR; TCRdb stores in-frame clones only, minus some. This table has roughly 70,000 clones, 90% appearing once. The sequencing used PBMCs, collected after 12 months of ibrutinib treatment. Every receptor here comes from a human donor with chronic lymphocytic leukemia.

This clone came up once. The rearrangement uses TRBV7-3 and TRBJ2-3; D is perhaps TRBD2 (7 bases). CDR1 and CDR2 from the germline V gene are SGHTA and FQGTGA. CDR3 length: 18 amino acids. Trimming took 0 bases from V and 1 from J, leaving 17 bases between them. This CDR3 is CASSLTARGGLRTDTQYF. DNA of the CDR3: TGTGCCAGCAGCTTAACCGCCAGGGGAGGGCTCCGCACAGATACGCAGTATTTT.

The rearrangement uses TRBV7-9 and TRBJ2-1; TRBD1 matches at 7 bases. The CDR3 runs 15 residues. Germline lookup yields CDR1 SEHNR and CDR2 FQNEAQ (reference sequence). The ends lost 5 bases at V and 2 bases at J; junction bases unmatched: 6. The CDR3 nucleotides read TGTGCCAGCAGCGAAACAGGGGCCGCCTACAATGAGCAGTTCTTC. Amino acid sequence: CASSETGAAYNEQFF.

The chain uses TRBV9 and TRBJ2-2, with 7 bases fitting TRBD1. Germline assignment: CDR1 SGDLS and CDR2 YYNGEE. The V gene end was trimmed by 5 bases and the J gene end by 4 bases; junction bases not matched to a gene: 8. The CDR3 runs 15 residues. This CDR3 is CASRLDRMGTGELFF. Written as DNA, the CDR3 is TGTGCCAGCAGACTGGACAGGATGGGCACCGGGGAGCTGTTTTTT.